These 31 T cell receptor beta chains were sequenced from one sample in a study of blood T cell repertoires in COVID-19. Some clones are missing from TCRdb's copy, which holds only in-frame ones; the method was immunoSEQ multiplex PCR. The profile covers under 300,000 clones, with 70% to 90% appearing a single time and 3% taken by the ten largest. The material sequenced was peripheral blood. The origin of the receptors is a woman aged 25 to 39 with active or convalescent COVID-19.

The chain recombines TRBV7-9 with TRBJ1-6; 7 bases fit TRBD1. Germline values: CDR1 SEHNR, CDR2 FQNEAQ (reference sequence). The length of the CDR3 is 15 residues. The V and J ends lost 3 bases and 9 bases, in that order; junction bases with no gene match: 8. CDR3 sequence: CASSFGGGWGSPLHF. DNA for the CDR3: TGTGCCAGCAGCTTTGGAGGGGGCTGGGGTTCACCCCTCCACTTT.

V usage is TRBV4-3 and J usage is TRBJ2-7, with 8 bases aligning to TRBD2. The CDR3 spans 17 residues. Germline lookup yields CDR1 LGHNA and CDR2 YSLEER. The trim removed 0 bases at V and 6 bases at J, leaving 13 bases unmatched. CDR3 in DNA: TGCGCCAGCAGCCAAGAAGGGAGCGGGGGCCCTTCGTCCGAGCAGTACTTC. This gives the protein CASSQEGSGGPSSEQYF.

V is TRBV2 and J is TRBJ2-7; no clear D gene. CDR3 length: 13 amino acids. V shed 2 bases and J shed 6 bases, with 11 bases lying between them. Germline V CDR1 and CDR2: SNHLY, FYNNEI. The CDR3 spells CASSESVVAEQYF. The CDR3 DNA sequence: TGTGCCAGCAGTGAATCCGTCGTAGCCGAGCAGTACTTC. Combining the CDR3 with reference TRBV2 and TRBJ2-7 gives the whole variable domain EPEVTQTPSHQVTQMGQEVILRCVPISNHLYFYWYRQILGQKVEFLVSFYNNEISEKSEIFDDQFSVERPDGSNFTLKIRSTKLEDSAMYFCASSESVVAEQYFGPGTRLTVT.

The gene calls are TRBV5-6 and TRBJ2-1, with 10 nucleotides matching TRBD2. V shed 4 bases, J shed 5 bases, and the junction held 12 bases outside the gene matches. The germline V gene has CDR1 SGHDT and CDR2 YYEEEE. CDR3 size: 17 residues. The CDR3 DNA sequence: TGTGCCAGCAGCCGCATGGGGCTAGCGGGGGCCAACAATGAGCAGTTCTTC. Residues: CASSRMGLAGANNEQFF.

This chain joins TRBV7-8 and TRBJ2-5; D is undetermined. V gave up 5 bases and J gave up 5 bases, with 9 bases separating them. Germline V gene sequence: CDR1 SGHVS, CDR2 FQNEAQ. The CDR3 runs 12 residues. The DNA for the CDR3 is TGTGCCAGCAGCCCCTACCGGGAGACCCAGTACTTC. Translation gives CASSPYRETQYF.

CDR3 in amino acids: CASGPRDRVNSPLHF. CDR3 sequence (DNA): TGTGCCAGCGGCCCCCGGGACAGGGTTAATTCACCCCTCCACTTT. The V call is TRBV6-1, the J call TRBJ1-6; 9 bases map to TRBD1. The V and J ends lost 8 bases and 6 bases, in that order; junction bases with no gene match: 8. The CDR3 is 15 amino acids. Germline lookup yields CDR1 MNHNS and CDR2 SASEGT.

V usage is TRBV5-6 and J usage is TRBJ1-3; weak D call: TRBD1 (6 bases). The CDR3 consists of 13 residues. Germline V CDR1 and CDR2: SGHDT, YYEEEE. The V gene lost 2 bases and the J gene lost 7 bases, with 10 bases spanning the gap. CDR3 DNA sequence: TGTGCCAGCAGCTTAACAGGGTCGAACACCATATATTTT. Translated: CASSLTGSNTIYF.

The chain has TRBV30 and TRBJ2-1; no firm D call. The CDR3 totals 14 residues. The V gene lost 3 bases and the J gene lost 6 bases, with 15 bases spanning the gap. Germline lookup yields CDR1 GTSNPN and CDR2 SVGIG (reference sequence). CDR3 sequence reads: CAWRLQTQANEQFF. CDR3 coding DNA: TGTGCCTGGAGGCTCCAAACCCAAGCCAATGAGCAGTTCTTC.

The chain combines TRBV5-4 with TRBJ1-2; 7 nucleotides agree with TRBD1. The ends lost 3 bases at V and 5 bases at J; junction bases unmatched: 13. The CDR3 consists of 16 residues. In germline, CDR1 is SGHNT, CDR2 YYREEE (reference sequence). CDR3 in DNA: TGTGCCAGCAGCTCCTTTAGGGCAGGGACAGTTTATGGCTACACCTTC. Translation: CASSSFRAGTVYGYTF.

For the CDR3, the DNA is TGTGCCAGCAGCGGCCGGGGGGCGTACAATGAGCAGTTCTTC. Protein: CASSGRGAYNEQFF. The V gene is TRBV6-2 or TRBV6-3, the J gene TRBJ2-1, with D possibly matching TRBD2 (7 bases). With 6 bases removed from V and 4 bases from J, the gap between germline ends came to 13 bases. This CDR3 is built from 14 residues. The germline gives CDR1 MNHEY, CDR2 SVGEGT.

The V call is TRBV12-3 or TRBV12-4, the J call TRBJ2-7, with 10 bases aligning to TRBD1. Losses at the gene ends were 6 bases for V and 4 bases for J; bases not matched to a gene: 3. The CDR3 is 13 residues long. The CDR3 coding sequence is TGTGCCAGCAGGACAGGGGGCGAATACGAGCAGTACTTC. Its translation: CASRTGGEYEQYF.

The V call is TRBV30, the J call TRBJ2-5; 9 positions agree with TRBD1. Germline V gene sequence: CDR1 GTSNPN, CDR2 SVGIG (reference sequence). Losses at the gene ends were 8 bases for V and 5 bases for J; bases not matched to a gene: 9. The CDR3 is 13 residues long. The CDR3 bases are TGTGCCGCCCGGACAGGGGTACAGGAGACCCAGTACTTC. Residues: CAARTGVQETQYF.

The J gene is TRBJ2-2, the V gene TRBV6-2 or TRBV6-3; TRBD1 agrees at 11 bases. Germline V lookup: CDR1 MNHEY, CDR2 SVGEGT. The CDR3 sequence is 16 residues long. V was clipped by 5 bases and J by 7 bases; unmatched bases: 9. The CDR3 here is CASSLGQGAFSGELFF. In DNA, the CDR3 is TGTGCCAGCAGTCTCGGACAGGGGGCGTTCAGCGGGGAGCTGTTTTTT.

To note about this clone: The identical CDR3 is also encoded by other nucleotide sequences in the sample. V usage is TRBV27 and J usage is TRBJ1-4; 7 bases align to TRBD1. Unmatched junction bases numbered 11, after V lost 5 bases and J lost 8 bases. CDR3 length: 15 amino acids. Germline-derived CDR1 and CDR2 are MNHEY and SMNVEV (reference sequence). CDR3 loop: CASSLSYRGNEKLFF. CDR3 in DNA: TGTGCCAGCAGTCTAAGCTACAGGGGCAACGAAAAACTGTTTTTT.

The V call is TRBV6-5, the J call TRBJ2-1; possible D gene TRBD2, 6 bases. The CDR3 extends over 14 amino acids. V lost 6 bases to trimming and J lost 2 bases, with 11 bases between them. Germline lookup yields CDR1 MNHEY and CDR2 SVGAGI. The CDR3 DNA follows: TGTGCCAGCAGGGGACTGGCCCCCTACAATGAGCAGTTCTTC. This translates into CASRGLAPYNEQFF.

This clone was counted a single time. This chain joins TRBV28 and TRBJ2-1, with D unresolved. Trimming cost V 6 bases and J 4 bases, with 7 bases left between them. CDR3 size: 12 residues. Germline values: CDR1 MDHEN, CDR2 SYDVKM. CDR3 sequence (DNA): TGTGCCAGCAGCCTAGTTTACAATGAGCAGTTCTTC. Its protein product is CASSLVYNEQFF.

In DNA form, the CDR3 reads TGTGCCAGTAGCACAGGGTCAGAACTTGGCTACACCTTC. It yields the protein CASSTGSELGYTF. This rearrangement joins TRBV19 to TRBJ1-2; perhaps TRBD1 as D (6 bases). V was pared by 6 bases and J by 7 bases, with 15 bases between. This CDR3 comprises 13 residues. Germline CDR1 reads LNHDA; CDR2 reads SQIVND (reference sequence).

The chain uses TRBV3-1 (or the pseudogene TRBV3-2) and TRBJ1-2, with 9 bases matching TRBD1. This CDR3 region has 17 residues. The V gene end was trimmed by 4 bases and the J gene end by 4 bases; junction bases not matched to a gene: 13. CDR1 LGHDT and CDR2 YNNKEL come from the germline V gene (reference sequence). CDR3 sequence reads: CASSRRDRARLGYGYTF. Written as DNA, the CDR3 is TGTGCCAGCAGCCGCCGGGACAGGGCTCGGCTAGGCTATGGCTACACCTTC.

The genes are TRBV19 and TRBJ2-5; weak D call: TRBD2 (5 bases). CDR3 length: 12 amino acids. V was cut by 4 bases and J by 6 bases, with 9 bases left in between. Per the germline V gene, CDR1 is LNHDA and CDR2 is SQIVND (reference sequence). CDR3 coding DNA: TGTGCCAGTAGTACCCCCGGGAAGACCCAGTACTTC. Translated: CASSTPGKTQYF.

The genes are TRBV5-1 and TRBJ1-5; D uncertain. V dropped 0 bases and J dropped 2 bases, with 15 bases sitting between them. Per germline, CDR1 SGHRS and CDR2 YFSETQ. This CDR3 comprises 17 residues. CDR3 in DNA: TGCGCCAGCAGCTTGGCCGCTCTCACGCCGGGCAATCAGCCCCAGCATTTT. Translating it yields CASSLAALTPGNQPQHF.

This chain joins TRBV25-1 and TRBJ1-2; D not resolved. V was trimmed by 10 bases and J by 1 base, leaving 10 bases between them. The CDR3 contains 12 residues. Germline CDR1 reads MGHDK; CDR2 reads SYGVNS. The CDR3 region has the DNA TGTGCCACCTTCTTGAGTAACTATGGCTACACCTTC. The encoded protein is CATFLSNYGYTF.

The V and J genes are TRBV30 and TRBJ2-3, with 7 bases fitting TRBD2. There are 14 residues in the CDR3. With V trimmed by 2 bases and J by 5 bases, 7 bases remained unmatched. The germline gives CDR1 GTSNPN, CDR2 SVGIG (reference sequence). The CDR3 reads CAWSIGGGVDTQYF. DNA of the CDR3: TGTGCCTGGAGTATAGGCGGGGGAGTAGATACGCAGTATTTT.

A few counts support this clone. The chain uses TRBV6-2 or TRBV6-3 and TRBJ1-6, with TRBD1 matching 7 bases. The CDR3 covers 14 residues. Germline values: CDR1 MNHEY, CDR2 SVGEGT. Trimming cost V 2 bases and J 13 bases; bases outside gene matches: 8. CDR3 DNA: TGTGCCAGCAGTTACCAACAGGGGCATTACCCCCTCCACTTT. It encodes CASSYQQGHYPLHF.

The rearrangement links TRBV24-1 to TRBJ1-5; 9 bases line up with TRBD1. Germline values: CDR1 KGHDR, CDR2 SFDVKD. V gave up 3 bases and J gave up 5 bases; unmatched junction bases: 1. This CDR3 contains 14 residues. The CDR3 protein is CATSDTGGYQPQHF. CDR3 nucleotides: TGTGCCACCAGTGATACAGGGGGCTATCAGCCCCAGCATTTT.

This clone was observed a single time. This chain links TRBV4-2 with TRBJ2-1; the match to TRBD2 covers 8 bases. This CDR3 is 15 amino acids long. Germline V gives CDR1 LGHNA, CDR2 YNFKEQ. V lost 3 bases to trimming and J lost 5 bases; unmatched junction nucleotides: 6. Here the CDR3 reads CASSHKGSGDNEQFF. The CDR3 DNA follows: TGTGCCAGCAGCCACAAAGGTAGCGGGGACAATGAGCAGTTCTTC.

This chain uses TRBV7-8 with TRBJ2-3, with D possibly being TRBD1 (6 bases). The germline gives CDR1 SGHVS, CDR2 FQNEAQ. The CDR3 contains 11 residues. Deletions cut 10 bases from V and 4 bases from J, with 9 bases between. The CDR3 DNA reads as TGTGCCACCTCAGGGGCAGATACGCAGTATTTT. Translating it yields CATSGADTQYF.

V usage is TRBV11-3 and J usage is TRBJ2-1; 10 bases fit TRBD1. The germline V gene encodes CDR1 SGHNT and CDR2 YENEEA. V lost 2 bases and J lost 0; bases outside the gene matches: 4. The CDR3 contains 17 residues. The CDR3 coding sequence is TGTGCCAGCAGCTTACGGACAGGGGGGAGCTCCTACAATGAGCAGTTCTTC. Translated: CASSLRTGGSSYNEQFF.

The chain recombines TRBV6-5 with TRBJ2-3, with D possibly TRBD2 on 6 matching bases. Trimming stripped 5 bases from V and 5 bases from J, with 17 bases between. This CDR3 region has 15 residues. CDR1 is MNHEY and CDR2 is SVGAGI in the germline V gene. CDR3 sequence (DNA): TGTGCCAGCAGTAAAAGGTTGGGGGGTCGAGATACGCAGTATTTT. Protein sequence: CASSKRLGGRDTQYF.

The chain carries TRBV28 and TRBJ2-3; maybe TRBD2 (5 bases). Germline CDR1 reads MDHEN; CDR2 reads SYDVKM. CDR3 size: 14 residues. With 4 bases removed from V and 2 bases from J, the gap between germline ends came to 10 bases. The CDR3 DNA sequence: TGTGCCAGCAGTTCTCCGGGATACACAGATACGCAGTATTTT. Its translation: CASSSPGYTDTQYF.

V usage is TRBV6-5 and J usage is TRBJ2-2, with TRBD1 matching 7 bases. From germline, CDR1 is MNHEY and CDR2 SVGAGI. Germline trimming cut 10 bases from V and 2 bases from J; bases unmatched to any gene: 7. This CDR3 has 14 residues. CDR3: CATYRGSNTGELFF. The DNA for the CDR3 is TGTGCCACTTACAGGGGCTCCAACACCGGGGAGCTGTTTTTT.

The J gene is TRBJ2-3, the V gene TRBV7-2; a weak D match, TRBD2 (6 bases). The CDR3 length is 18 residues. Germline CDR1 is SGHTA and CDR2 is FQGNSA. V gave up 1 base and J gave up 0 bases, with 17 bases separating them. DNA of the CDR3: TGTGCCAGCAGCTTAGGCGGGACGGCAGCGGGCAGCACAGATACGCAGTATTTT. Protein product: CASSLGGTAAGSTDTQYF.